Shown below are 14 T cell receptor beta chains from a single sample sequenced in a study of beta chain features in type 1 diabetes. Sequencing targeted expressed TCRB transcripts, as all isolated RNA had been reverse transcribed. Here immunoSEQ multiplex PCR was the method, and the copy in TCRdb shows in-frame clones only, minus some. The sample has over 500,000 clones; less than 20% are singletons. Sequenced sample: naive CD4+ T cells from blood. These receptor sequences come from a man aged 18 to 30 in good health.

The V gene is TRBV9, the J gene TRBJ2-7, with D hard to call. The CDR3 covers 13 residues. The germline V gene encodes CDR1 SGDLS and CDR2 YYNGEE. With 0 bases removed from V and 1 base from J, the gap between germline ends came to 5 bases. The CDR3 DNA is TGTGCCAGCAGCGTAGCCATTTCCTACGAGCAGTACTTC. It encodes CASSVAISYEQYF.

This clone came up many times. The gene calls are TRBV5-4 and TRBJ2-1; no clear D. The length of the CDR3 is 15 residues. CDR1 SGHNT and CDR2 YYREEE come from the germline V gene (reference sequence). The V end was cut by 0 bases, the J end by 2 bases, with 9 bases between. In DNA form, the CDR3 reads TGTGCCAGCAGCTTGGAGGCTAGGACCTACAATGAGCAGTTCTTC. Protein: CASSLEARTYNEQFF. The full variable domain, with the rest looked up from reference TRBV5-4 and TRBJ2-1, is ETGVTQSPTHLIKTRGQQVTLRCSSQSGHNTVSWYQQALGQGPQFIFQYYREEENGRGNFPPRFSGLQFPNYSSELNVNALELDDSALYLCASSLEARTYNEQFFGPGTRLTVL.

This clone was seen a handful of times. V is TRBV2 and J is TRBJ2-3; 12 nucleotides agree with TRBD2. Germline trimming cut 8 bases from V and 4 bases from J; bases unmatched to any gene: 7. The CDR3 is 15 residues long. Germline loops: CDR1 SNHLY, CDR2 FYNNEI. CDR3 in DNA: TGTGCCAGCGCTGGACTAGCGGGACAGGCAGATACGCAGTATTTT. It yields the protein CASAGLAGQADTQYF. The full variable domain, rest sourced from reference TRBV2 and TRBJ2-3, is EPEVTQTPSHQVTQMGQEVILRCVPISNHLYFYWYRQILGQKVEFLVSFYNNEISEKSEIFDDQFSVERPDGSNFTLKIRSTKLEDSAMYFCASAGLAGQADTQYFGPGTRLTVL.

This clone was observed once. This rearrangement joins TRBV6-5 to TRBJ1-5; no clear D gene. In germline, CDR1 is MNHEY, CDR2 SVGAGI. V gave up 0 bases and J gave up 0 bases, with 9 bases separating them. The CDR3 loop spans 16 amino acids. The CDR3 DNA reads TGTGCCAGCAGTTACTCGACCGGGCCTAGCAATCAGCCCCAGCATTTT. Amino acid sequence: CASSYSTGPSNQPQHF.

V gene TRBV28 combines with J gene TRBJ2-1, with 12 bases fitting TRBD2. V trimming: 5 bases; J trimming: 2 bases; junction bases outside the gene matches: 7. Germline CDR1 is MDHEN and CDR2 is SYDVKM. The CDR3 totals 17 residues. CDR3 sequence reads: CASSAGLAGRAYNEQFF. CDR3 nucleotides: TGTGCCAGCAGTGCAGGACTAGCGGGGCGAGCCTACAATGAGCAGTTCTTC.

J is TRBJ1-2 and V is TRBV9, with D unclear. Trimming removed 1 base from V and 4 bases from J, with 11 bases in between. The germline V gene has CDR1 SGDLS and CDR2 YYNGEE. The CDR3 is 14 residues long. This CDR3 is CASSVNRAPYGYTF. CDR3 bases: TGTGCCAGCAGCGTAAACCGGGCGCCCTATGGCTACACCTTC.

A few counts support this clone. The rearrangement joins TRBV19 to TRBJ2-2, with TRBD2 matching 10 bases. Looked up from germline, CDR1 is LNHDA and CDR2 is SQIVND (reference sequence). This CDR3 contains 16 residues. V shed 8 bases and J 5 bases; nucleotides not matched to a gene: 11. CDR3 nucleotides: TGTGCCAGTCAAGGGCTAGCGGGAGTACGAACCGGGGAGCTGTTTTTT. Protein sequence: CASQGLAGVRTGELFF.

CDR3 protein: CASSLEQGNIQYF. The CDR3 bases are TGCGCCAGCAGCTTGGAACAGGGGAACATTCAGTACTTC. The chain is built from TRBV5-1 and TRBJ2-4; 7 positions match TRBD1. J gave up 7 bases and V 0 bases, and 1 base lay outside the gene matches. This CDR3 comprises 13 residues. Germline assignment: CDR1 SGHRS and CDR2 YFSETQ.

Only a few counts were recorded for this clone. This sample includes further DNA sequences coding for the same CDR3. The chain couples TRBV6-5 to TRBJ2-7; TRBD1 might be the D (6 bases). CDR1 and CDR2 (germline): MNHEY, SVGAGI. With 0 bases removed from V and 2 bases from J, the gap between germline ends came to 11 bases. This CDR3 is built from 15 residues. CDR3 DNA: TGTGCCAGCAGTTACTCTGGCAGGGGCCCCTACGAGCAGTACTTC. Translating gives CASSYSGRGPYEQYF.

This clone was seen more than once but under ten times. V is TRBV7-2 and J is TRBJ2-7; D ambiguous. The CDR3 extends over 13 amino acids. Trimming removed 5 bases at V and 4 bases at J, with 12 bases between. Germline assignment: CDR1 SGHTA and CDR2 FQGNSA. Here the CDR3 DNA reads TGTGCCAGCAGCCCTTCTAGTGGATACGAGCAGTACTTC. As protein: CASSPSSGYEQYF.

CDR3 coding DNA: TGTGCCAGCAGTGGGCAGAAGGGCTCTGAAGCTTTCTTT. Encoded protein: CASSGQKGSEAFF. The gene calls are TRBV6-1 and TRBJ1-1; D is uncertain. The length of the CDR3 is 13 residues. The V end was cut by 4 bases, the J end by 6 bases, with 12 bases between. Germline V lookup: CDR1 MNHNS, CDR2 SASEGT.

This clone has only a few counts. The chain links TRBV7-2 to TRBJ2-6; D might be TRBD2 (6 bases). Germline loops: CDR1 SGHTA, CDR2 FQGNSA. Trimming left V 5 bases short and J 4 bases short, with 15 bases between. CDR3 size: 16 residues. CDR3 in amino acids: CASSTHWEAGANVLTF. In DNA, the CDR3 is TGTGCCAGCAGCACTCACTGGGAGGCCGGGGCCAACGTCCTGACTTTC.

In its sample, this clone was seen a few times. The V gene is TRBV6-5, the J gene TRBJ2-5; maybe TRBD2 (5 bases). CDR3 length: 15 residues. From germline, CDR1 is MNHEY and CDR2 SVGAGI. The V gene lost 7 bases and the J gene lost 5 bases, with 20 bases spanning the gap. The DNA of the CDR3 is TGTGCCAGCAAATTTGACGGGAATCGACGGGAGACCCAGTACTTC. Translation: CASKFDGNRRETQYF.

V and J are TRBV7-9 and TRBJ2-7; D might be TRBD2 (6 bases). This CDR3 is 16 amino acids long. Germline loops: CDR1 SEHNR, CDR2 FQNEAQ (reference sequence). V lost 4 bases to trimming and J lost 2 bases, with 18 bases between them. CDR3 sequence (DNA): TGTGCCAGCAGCTACCCTAGCGCCCAAGGGACCTACGAGCAGTACTTC. This encodes CASSYPSAQGTYEQYF. Complete variable domain (other parts from reference TRBV7-9 and TRBJ2-7): DTGVSQNPRHKITKRGQNVTFRCDPISEHNRLYWYRQTLGQGPEFLTYFQNEAQLEKSRLLSDRFSAERPKGSFSTLEIQRTEQGDSAMYLCASSYPSAQGTYEQYFGPGTRLTVT.